The 14 T cell receptor beta chains presented below share a single source sample, sequenced in a study of shared clonotypes between healthy human individuals. Sequencing used immunoSEQ multiplex PCR; TCRdb keeps in-frame clones, though not all of them. The sample shows about 1.9 million clones, around 93% of them seen only once. The naive CD8 subset, CD45RO-negative cells positively selected for CCR7, excluded terminally differentiated effector memory CD45RA+ cells. Sequences were obtained from naive CD8+ T cells from PBMCs. These receptors were collected from a man aged 18-30 years in good health. Some clones in this sample may be carry-over from other donors' samples.

DNA for the CDR3: TGTGCCACCAGCAGAGGGAGACAGGGCCCGTACTTC. Translation gives CATSRGRQGPYF. V is TRBV15 and J is TRBJ2-5; TRBD1 matches at 7 bases. The V gene's germline CDR1 is LNHNV and CDR2 YYDKDF (reference sequence). After removal of 1 base from V and 13 bases from J, the junction contained 6 bases not matched to a gene. This CDR3 region has 12 residues. Full variable domain (remainder filled in from reference TRBV15 and TRBJ2-5): DAMVIQNPRYQVTQFGKPVTLSCSQTLNHNVMYWYQQKSSQAPKLLFHYYDKDFNNEADTPDNFQSRRPNTSFCFLDIRSPGLGDTAMYLCATSRGRQGPYFGPGTRLLVL.

Only one count was recorded for this clone. V usage is TRBV5-1 and J usage is TRBJ2-7; D might be TRBD2 (6 bases). CDR1 and CDR2 (germline): SGHRS, YFSETQ. V lost 5 bases, J lost 2 bases, and 17 bases lay in between. The CDR3 has 15 amino acids. The DNA of the CDR3 is TGCGCCAGCAGACTCGCCGGGACTGCTCCCTACGAGCAGTACTTC. Amino acids: CASRLAGTAPYEQYF.

The chain links TRBV7-9 to TRBJ1-5; no clear D gene. V lost 1 base, J lost 8 bases, and 12 bases lay in between. CDR1 SEHNR and CDR2 FQNEAQ come from the germline V gene (reference sequence). The CDR3 contains 14 residues. CDR3 loop: CASSLGSNGEPQHF. The CDR3 DNA reads as TGTGCCAGCAGCTTAGGGTCTAACGGCGAGCCCCAGCATTTT.

V and J are TRBV18 and TRBJ2-4, with D uncertain. Trimming left V 3 bases short and J 0 bases short, with 9 bases between. Germline V gives CDR1 KGHSH, CDR2 LQKENI. The length of the CDR3 is 15 residues. This CDR3 is CASSPYPVAKNIQYF. CDR3 bases: TGTGCCAGCTCACCCTACCCCGTAGCCAAAAACATTCAGTACTTC.

The chain is built from TRBV6-5 and TRBJ2-1; D not resolved. The V end lost 2 bases, the J end lost 4 bases, and 12 bases lay between the germline ends. There are 15 residues in the CDR3. Germline CDR1 is MNHEY and CDR2 is SVGAGI. The CDR3 spells CASSYGQPFYNEQFF. The CDR3, as DNA: TGTGCCAGCAGTTACGGCCAGCCCTTTTACAATGAGCAGTTCTTC.

This sequence joins TRBV4-1 and TRBJ2-5; TRBD2 agrees at 10 bases. The CDR3 runs 17 residues. Germline-derived CDR1 and CDR2 are MGHRA and YSYEKL. Germline trimming cut 4 bases from V and 0 bases from J; bases unmatched to any gene: 8. DNA for the CDR3: TGCGCCAGCAGCCCGGAGCGGGAGGGCCTGGACCAAGAGACCCAGTACTTC. Translated: CASSPEREGLDQETQYF.

The gene calls are TRBV9 and TRBJ2-7; TRBD1 might be the D (8 bases). The germline gives CDR1 SGDLS, CDR2 YYNGEE. The CDR3 runs 18 residues. V dropped 0 bases and J dropped 0 bases, with 19 bases sitting between them. The CDR3, as DNA: TGTGCCAGCAGCGTAGGCCAGGGGGCGCGGGGGAGCTCCTACGAGCAGTACTTC. Its translation: CASSVGQGARGSSYEQYF.

The rearrangement links TRBV6-4 to TRBJ2-1; 8 bases are shared with TRBD2. Germline V lookup: CDR1 MRHNA, CDR2 SNTAGT. Trimming cost V 2 bases and J 9 bases; bases outside gene matches: 15. This CDR3 has 17 residues. As DNA, the CDR3 is TGTGCCAGCAGTGACCACACGGTTCGGGGGGGAGTCAGTGAGCAGTTCTTC. Amino acids: CASSDHTVRGGVSEQFF.

For this clone: The same CDR3 also results from other DNA sequences found in this sample. In DNA, the CDR3 is TGTGCCAGCAGTTTGGGGACCCAAGAGACCCAGTACTTC. This encodes CASSLGTQETQYF. The V and J genes are TRBV27 and TRBJ2-5; D is perhaps TRBD1 or TRBD2 (5 bases each). The CDR3 spans 13 residues. Germline CDR1 reads MNHEY; CDR2 reads SMNVEV (reference sequence). The germline V and J ends were trimmed by 3 bases and 1 base, with 6 bases remaining between them.

With regard to this clone: The same CDR3 is also encoded by other DNA sequences in this sample. V usage is TRBV6-5 and J usage is TRBJ2-7, with D possibly being TRBD2 (5 bases). The CDR3 spans 14 residues. The germline gives CDR1 MNHEY, CDR2 SVGAGI. The V end was cut by 2 bases, the J end by 6 bases, with 14 bases between. The CDR3 reads CASSYAEGRGEQYF. CDR3 DNA: TGTGCCAGCAGTTACGCCGAGGGTCGGGGCGAGCAGTACTTC.

The chain couples TRBV27 to TRBJ2-7; 9 bases agree with TRBD2. J gave up 3 bases and V 4 bases, and 7 bases lay outside the gene matches. This CDR3 is built from 15 residues. Germline CDR1 MNHEY, CDR2 SMNVEV (reference sequence). Here the CDR3 DNA reads TGTGCCAGCAGTTCTGCGGCGGGAGGGCTCTACGAGCAGTACTTC. Translated, it gives CASSSAAGGLYEQYF.

A word on this clone: The same CDR3 is also encoded by other DNA sequences in this sample. V usage is TRBV6-5 and J usage is TRBJ1-1; 7 positions match TRBD1. The CDR3 is made up of 14 amino acids. CDR1 and CDR2 (germline): MNHEY, SVGAGI. The V and J ends lost 5 bases and 3 bases, in that order; junction bases with no gene match: 6. CDR3 in DNA: TGTGCCAGCAGTCCTCGACAGGGCCACACTGAAGCTTTCTTT. Translating it yields CASSPRQGHTEAFF.

The chain uses TRBV6-6 and TRBJ2-3; 7 bases are shared with TRBD1. This CDR3 comprises 15 residues. Germline CDR1 reads MNHNY; CDR2 reads SVGAGI (reference sequence). Trimming cost V 2 bases and J 2 bases; bases outside gene matches: 4. CDR3 nucleotides: TGTGCCAGCAGTTACGTGGGACAGCTCACAGATACGCAGTATTTT. This encodes CASSYVGQLTDTQYF.

The V and J genes are TRBV30 and TRBJ2-7; the D gene is possibly TRBD2 (5 bases). The CDR3 has 10 amino acids. The V end was cut by 5 bases, the J end by 7 bases, with 9 bases between. The germline gives CDR1 GTSNPN, CDR2 SVGIG (reference sequence). The DNA of the CDR3 is TGTGCCTGGGTCCGCGGGGAGCAGTACTTC. Protein product: CAWVRGEQYF. Filled out from reference TRBV30 and TRBJ2-7, the complete variable domain reads SQTIHQWPATLVQPVGSPLSLECTVEGTSNPNLYWYRQAAGRGLQLLFYSVGIGQISSEVPQNLSASRPQDRQFILSSKKLLLSDSGFYLCAWVRGEQYFGPGTRLTVT.